Each of the 11 T cell receptor beta chains below was sequenced from the same sample in a study of identical twins. TCRdb re-called the 5' RACE reads through MiXCR, storing one row per CDR3 protein. The profile shows over 550,000 distinct CDR3 sequences, just over 7% of them singletons. These data also formed part of another study, on yellow fever vaccine responses in identical twins.

Sequenced sample: PBMCs. Receptor source: a young woman in good health.

This clonotype showed up just a few times. The chain joins TRBV7-2 to TRBJ2-2; TRBD2 matches 10 bases. V lost 6 bases, J lost 0 bases, and 1 base stayed unmatched. CDR3 length equals 15 residues. Per the germline V gene, CDR1 is SGHTA and CDR2 is FQGNSA. DNA for the CDR3: TGTGCCAGCAGGGGGACTAGCGCGAACACCGGGGAGCTGTTTTTT. It yields the protein CASRGTSANTGELFF.

There are many counts of this clonotype. The V and J genes are TRBV7-8 and TRBJ2-1; D ambiguous. The V end was cut by 8 bases, the J end by 14 bases, with 7 bases between. The length of the CDR3 is 8 residues. CDR1 is SGHVS, CDR2 FQNEAQ, per germline. The CDR3 DNA reads as TGTGCCAGCGAGAGAAAGTTCTTC. Translation: CASERKFF. Supplemented by reference TRBV7-8 and TRBJ2-1, the full variable domain reads GAGVSQSPRYKVAKRGQDVALRCDPISGHVSLFWYQQALGQGPEFLTYFQNEAQLDKSGLPSDRFFAERPEGSVSTLKIQRTQQEDSAVYLCASERKFFGPGTRLTVL.

In its sample, this clonotype was seen many times. The gene calls are TRBV6-5 and TRBJ1-4, with D perhaps TRBD1 (6 bases). Trimming shortened V by 2 bases and J by 7 bases, and 8 bases separated the two germline ends. CDR1 and CDR2 from the germline V gene are MNHEY and SVGAGI. The CDR3 has 13 residues. CDR3 nucleotides: TGTGCCAGCAGTTACAACAGGGTTGAAAAACTGTTTTTT. It encodes CASSYNRVEKLFF.

This clonotype was seen more than once but under ten times. This chain connects TRBV6-1 to TRBJ2-5; 14 positions agree with TRBD2. In germline, CDR1 is MNHNS, CDR2 SASEGT. V shed 7 bases and J 4 bases; nucleotides not matched to a gene: 5. The CDR3 is made up of 15 amino acids. The CDR3 DNA is TGTGCCAGCACTGGACTAGCGGGAGGAGGAGAGACCCAGTACTTC. Protein product: CASTGLAGGGETQYF.

This clonotype was detected many times. V gene TRBV20-1 combines with J gene TRBJ2-7; D ambiguous. Trimming pared 0 bases from V and 3 bases from J, leaving 9 bases between. CDR1 and CDR2 from the germline V gene are DFQATT and SNEGSKA (reference sequence). This CDR3 spans 13 amino acids. This CDR3 reads CSARDLQLYEQYV. In DNA form, the CDR3 reads TGCAGTGCTAGAGATCTCCAGCTCTACGAGCAGTACGTC.

This clonotype was seen repeatedly, ten times or more. The J gene is TRBJ2-7, the V gene TRBV12-3 or TRBV12-4, with a possible D match to TRBD1 (5 bases). Trimming took 8 bases from V and 6 from J, leaving 14 bases between them. The CDR3 totals 12 residues. CDR3 region: CASGAGWAEQYF. The CDR3 nucleotides read TGTGCCAGCGGGGCAGGGTGGGCCGAGCAGTACTTC.

This clonotype has at least ten counts. The chain uses TRBV4-2 and TRBJ2-1, with 12 bases identical to TRBD2. CDR1 and CDR2 from the germline V gene are LGHNA and YNFKEQ. The junction had 0 bases not matched to a gene; V was cut back by 6 bases and J by 6 bases. This CDR3 has 13 residues. CDR3 amino acids: CASRLAGGNEQFF. The CDR3 DNA sequence: TGTGCCAGCAGACTAGCGGGGGGCAATGAGCAGTTCTTC.

This clonotype has more than one count but fewer than ten. This chain connects TRBV5-1 to TRBJ2-7, with 9 bases aligning to TRBD1. CDR1 and CDR2 from the germline V gene are SGHRS and YFSETQ. J gave up 4 bases and V 5 bases, and 7 bases lay outside the gene matches. This CDR3 contains 14 residues. The CDR3 region has the DNA TGCGCCAGCAGGAATGGGACAGGGTATTACGAGCAGTACTTC. As protein: CASRNGTGYYEQYF.

This clonotype has a count of ten or more. CDR3 bases: TGCGCCAGCAGCTTTCAGTACAGGGGGCCTAACTATGGCTACACCTTC. Its translation: CASSFQYRGPNYGYTF. The rearrangement uses TRBV5-1 and TRBJ1-2, with TRBD1 identical over 9 bases. The CDR3 spans 16 residues. Germline assignment: CDR1 SGHRS and CDR2 YFSETQ. V was clipped by 2 bases and J by 0 bases; unmatched bases: 5. Full variable domain (rest looked up from reference TRBV5-1 and TRBJ1-2): KAGVTQTPRYLIKTRGQQVTLSCSPISGHRSVSWYQQTPGQGLQFLFEYFSETQRNKGNFPGRFSGRQFSNSRSEMNVSTLELGDSALYLCASSFQYRGPNYGYTFGSGTRLTVV.

This clonotype occurred many times. The gene calls are TRBV12-3 or TRBV12-4 and TRBJ2-3; possibly TRBD2 for D (6 bases). V gave up 3 bases and J gave up 6 bases, with 16 bases separating them. This CDR3 comprises 15 residues. CDR3 nucleotide sequence: TGTGCCAGCAGTTTTATGGGGGAGGCCAAGGATACGCAGTATTTT. It specifies CASSFMGEAKDTQYF.

This clonotype showed up just a few times. The V and J genes are TRBV7-9 and TRBJ1-3; D gene uncertain. V was shortened by 1 base and J by 0 bases, with 13 bases between the two germline ends. Germline loops: CDR1 SEHNR, CDR2 FQNEAQ (reference sequence). The CDR3 has 17 residues. CDR3 amino acids: CASSLGGGAGSGNTIYF. The CDR3 region has the DNA TGTGCCAGCAGCTTAGGAGGTGGCGCTGGCTCTGGAAACACCATATATTTT.